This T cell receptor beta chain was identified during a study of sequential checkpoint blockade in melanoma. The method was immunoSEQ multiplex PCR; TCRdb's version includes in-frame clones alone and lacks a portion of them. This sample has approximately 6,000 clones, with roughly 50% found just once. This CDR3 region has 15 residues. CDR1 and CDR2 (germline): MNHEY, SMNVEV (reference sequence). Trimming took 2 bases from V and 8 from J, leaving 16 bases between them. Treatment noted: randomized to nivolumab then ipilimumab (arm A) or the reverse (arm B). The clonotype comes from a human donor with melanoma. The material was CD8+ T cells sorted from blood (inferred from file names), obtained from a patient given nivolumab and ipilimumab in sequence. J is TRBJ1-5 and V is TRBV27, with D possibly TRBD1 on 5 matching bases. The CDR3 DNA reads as TGTGCCAGCAGTTTAATCGGACACCCTAAGGAGCCCCAGCATTTT. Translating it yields CASSLIGHPKEPQHF.